This entry lists 18 T cell receptor beta chains sequenced from one sample in a study of T cell responses to AZD1222 COVID-19 vaccine. Profiled with immunoSEQ multiplex PCR; TCRdb holds only in-frame clones, not every one. The sample includes roughly 100,000 clones, more than 75% of them seen just once. The sample in question was peripheral blood, obtained on day 0 of AZD1222 vaccination. The receptor source for this set is an adult in good health.

This chain joins TRBV4-1 and TRBJ2-1, with 7 bases that match TRBD1. From germline, CDR1 is MGHRA and CDR2 YSYEKL. The CDR3 contains 14 residues. With V trimmed by 3 bases and J by 9 bases, 8 bases remained unmatched. CDR3 sequence (DNA): TGCGCCAGCAGCCAGAAAGACAGGGACGGTGAGCAGTTCTTC. It translates to CASSQKDRDGEQFF.

This rearrangement joins TRBV15 to TRBJ2-7, with a weak D call TRBD1 (5 bases). Trimming took off 1 base at V and 6 bases at J, with 16 bases between the two ends. The CDR3 loop spans 15 amino acids. The germline gives CDR1 LNHNV, CDR2 YYDKDF (reference sequence). The CDR3 region has the DNA TGTGCCACCAGCAGAGGGGGCGCTAGAGCATTCGAGCAGTACTTC. It specifies CATSRGGARAFEQYF.

This clone showed up just a few times. The chain couples TRBV2 to TRBJ1-5, with 9 bases fitting TRBD1. The CDR3 is 14 amino acids. Trimming removed 6 bases from V and 6 bases from J; junction bases left unmatched: 6. Germline V gene lookup returns CDR1 SNHLY and CDR2 FYNNEI. The CDR3 DNA reads as TGTGCCAGCAGCTACACAGGGGGCGGTCAGCCCCAGCATTTT. Translation: CASSYTGGGQPQHF.

V is TRBV5-8 and J is TRBJ2-5, with 12 bases lining up with TRBD1. The CDR3 runs 19 residues. V was clipped by 2 bases and J by 5 bases; unmatched bases: 16. Germline V lookup: CDR1 SGHTS, CDR2 YDEGEE. In nucleotides, the CDR3 is TGTGCCAGCAGCTTTGAACCGGGACAGGGGGCGAGGTTGTGGGAGACCCAGTACTTC. This sequence encodes CASSFEPGQGARLWETQYF.

The rearrangement uses TRBV5-6 and TRBJ1-1; a weak D match, TRBD1 (5 bases). The CDR3 has 11 residues. V lost 0 bases, J lost 9 bases, and 6 bases lay in between. Germline CDR1 is SGHDT and CDR2 is YYEEEE. CDR3 loop: CASSLAGKAFF. In DNA form, the CDR3 reads TGTGCCAGCAGCTTGGCAGGGAAAGCTTTCTTT.

The rearrangement uses TRBV12-3 or TRBV12-4 and TRBJ1-6; D unclear. Trimming removed 3 bases from V and 6 bases from J, with 3 bases in between. This CDR3 comprises 12 residues. The CDR3 nucleotides are TGTGCCAGCAGTTTCGGTAATTCACCCCTCCACTTT. This gives the protein CASSFGNSPLHF.

J is TRBJ2-5 and V is TRBV7-2; D possibly uses TRBD1 or TRBD2 (6 bases each). Germline CDR1 reads SGHTA; CDR2 reads FQGNSA. V shed 1 base and J shed 5 bases, with 11 bases lying between them. The CDR3 is 14 residues long. The CDR3 coding sequence is TGTGCCAGCAGCTTAGGACTAGGGGGGGAGACCCAGTACTTC. Its translation is CASSLGLGGETQYF.

The chain links TRBV18 to TRBJ1-2, with D perhaps TRBD1 (6 bases). Trimming removed 2 bases from V and 2 bases from J, with 18 bases in between. The CDR3 is made up of 17 amino acids. From germline, CDR1 is KGHSH and CDR2 LQKENI. CDR3 nucleotides: TGTGCCAGCTCACCAGGACCAGGGGAGGGTTCAAACTATGGCTACACCTTC. Translation gives CASSPGPGEGSNYGYTF.

This chain uses TRBV7-6 with TRBJ2-1, with D hard to call. Trimming stripped 1 base from V and 4 bases from J, with 11 bases between. This CDR3 comprises 15 residues. The germline V gene has CDR1 SGHVS and CDR2 FNYEAQ. Written as DNA, the CDR3 is TGTGCCAGCAGCTTAGTTCGGACGGAATACAATGAGCAGTTCTTC. This sequence encodes CASSLVRTEYNEQFF.

The chain couples TRBV27 to TRBJ2-5; TRBD2 matches 11 bases. Per the germline V gene, CDR1 is MNHEY and CDR2 is SMNVEV (reference sequence). The V gene end was trimmed by 2 bases and the J gene end by 1 base; junction bases not matched to a gene: 3. This CDR3 has 16 residues. In DNA form, the CDR3 reads TGTGCCAGCAGTTTACTAGCGGGAGGCCTCCAAGAGACCCAGTACTTC. Its protein is CASSLLAGGLQETQYF.

This sequence joins TRBV27 and TRBJ2-7, with 12 bases that match TRBD1. Trimming removed 5 bases from V and 0 bases from J; junction bases left unmatched: 5. The germline V gene encodes CDR1 MNHEY and CDR2 SMNVEV (reference sequence). The CDR3 contains 16 residues. CDR3: CASSPGQGASSYEQYF. The CDR3 region has the DNA TGTGCCAGCAGTCCGGGACAGGGGGCAAGCTCCTACGAGCAGTACTTC.

V is TRBV30 and J is TRBJ1-4, with D unresolved. The germline V gene has CDR1 GTSNPN and CDR2 SVGIG (reference sequence). The CDR3 covers 16 residues. V lost 0 bases and J 5 bases, leaving 16 bases between the germline ends. In DNA, the CDR3 is TGTGCCTGGAGTGTACCGTTAGTGGGTCGGAATGAAAAACTGTTTTTT. Amino acid sequence: CAWSVPLVGRNEKLFF.

The gene calls are TRBV29-1 and TRBJ2-5, with D perhaps matching TRBD2 (6 bases). CDR1 SQVTM and CDR2 ANQGSEA come from the germline V gene. This CDR3 has 13 amino acids. V shed 4 bases and J shed 2 bases, with 11 bases lying between them. The CDR3 DNA follows: TGCAGCGTTGCGACTAGGAAACAAGAGACCCAGTACTTC. Residues: CSVATRKQETQYF.

This CDR3 reads CASSGYGTAGADTQYF. CDR3 DNA: TGTGCCAGCAGTGGATACGGGACTGCCGGCGCAGATACGCAGTATTTT. This chain links TRBV27 with TRBJ2-3; TRBD2 might be the D (6 bases). CDR1 is MNHEY, CDR2 SMNVEV, per germline (reference sequence). This CDR3 has 16 amino acids. Between the trimmed V and J ends, which lost 5 bases and 4 bases, there was a span of 19 bases.

This chain connects TRBV27 to TRBJ1-1; D gene ambiguous. CDR1 is MNHEY and CDR2 is SMNVEV in the germline V gene (reference sequence). V shed 6 bases and J shed 1 base, with 12 bases lying between them. This CDR3 has 14 amino acids. The CDR3 spells CASRGVTSNTEAFF. The DNA for the CDR3 is TGTGCCAGCAGAGGAGTTACGTCGAACACTGAAGCTTTCTTT.

The gene calls are TRBV5-4 and TRBJ2-1; no clear D gene. V lost 4 bases to trimming and J lost 5 bases, with 13 bases between them. The CDR3 length is 14 residues. Germline V gene data show CDR1 as SGHNT and CDR2 as YYREEE (reference sequence). This CDR3 is CASSAGPNDNEQFF. CDR3 coding DNA: TGTGCCAGCAGCGCAGGACCGAACGACAATGAGCAGTTCTTC.

V and J are TRBV28 and TRBJ2-7; the match to TRBD2 covers 14 bases. Unmatched junction bases numbered 5, after V lost 8 bases and J lost 2 bases. The CDR3 is 15 residues long. CDR1 is MDHEN and CDR2 is SYDVKM in the germline V gene. CDR3 DNA: TGTGCCAGCCTGCGGGGACTAGCGGGAGCCTACGAGCAGTACTTC. Amino acid sequence: CASLRGLAGAYEQYF.

This clone was seen more than once but under ten times. This chain connects TRBV6-5 to TRBJ2-1; perhaps D is TRBD1 or TRBD2 (5 bases each). From germline, CDR1 is MNHEY and CDR2 SVGAGI. The length of the CDR3 is 13 residues. V was shortened by 8 bases and J by 14 bases, with 22 bases between the two germline ends. The chain's CDR3 is CASEVGRDGSKFF. The CDR3 DNA reads as TGTGCCAGCGAGGTGGGCAGGGACGGGTCTAAGTTCTTC.